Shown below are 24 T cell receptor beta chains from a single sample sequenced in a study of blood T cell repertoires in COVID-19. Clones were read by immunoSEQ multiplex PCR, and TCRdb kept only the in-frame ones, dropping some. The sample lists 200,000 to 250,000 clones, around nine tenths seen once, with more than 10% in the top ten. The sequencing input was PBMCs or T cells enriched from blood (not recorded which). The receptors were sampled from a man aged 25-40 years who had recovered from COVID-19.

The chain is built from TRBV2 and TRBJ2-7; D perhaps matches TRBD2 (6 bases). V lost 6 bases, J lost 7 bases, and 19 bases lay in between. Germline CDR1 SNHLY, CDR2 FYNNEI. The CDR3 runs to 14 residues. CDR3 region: CASSRREIWGEQYF. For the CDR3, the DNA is TGTGCCAGCAGCCGGCGGGAAATTTGGGGAGAGCAGTACTTC.

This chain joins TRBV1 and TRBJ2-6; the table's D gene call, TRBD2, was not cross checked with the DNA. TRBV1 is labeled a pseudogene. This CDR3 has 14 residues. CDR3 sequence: CTSSPLYGANVLTF. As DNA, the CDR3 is TGCACCAGCAGCCCCCTTTATGGGGCCAACGTCCTGACTTTC.

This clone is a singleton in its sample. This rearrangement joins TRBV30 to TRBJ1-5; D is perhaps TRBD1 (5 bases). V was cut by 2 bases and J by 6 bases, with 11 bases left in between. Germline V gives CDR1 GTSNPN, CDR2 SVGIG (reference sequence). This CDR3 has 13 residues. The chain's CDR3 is CAWSTQDIQPQHF. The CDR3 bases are TGTGCCTGGAGTACACAGGACATTCAGCCCCAGCATTTT.

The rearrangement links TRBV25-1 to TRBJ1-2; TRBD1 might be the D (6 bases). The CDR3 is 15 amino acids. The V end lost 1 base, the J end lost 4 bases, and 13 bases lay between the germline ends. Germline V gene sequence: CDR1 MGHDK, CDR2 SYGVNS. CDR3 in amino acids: CASSESGTYGYGYTF. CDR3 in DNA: TGTGCCAGCAGTGAATCGGGGACATACGGCTATGGCTACACCTTC.

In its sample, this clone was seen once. CDR3 coding DNA: TGCAGCGTTGGTCTCGGAGGCGAGCAGTACTTC. Protein product: CSVGLGGEQYF. The V call is TRBV29-1, the J call TRBJ2-7, with D tentatively TRBD2 (5 bases). The germline V gene has CDR1 SQVTM and CDR2 ANQGSEA. The CDR3 has 11 amino acids. V dropped 4 bases and J dropped 6 bases, with 10 bases sitting between them.

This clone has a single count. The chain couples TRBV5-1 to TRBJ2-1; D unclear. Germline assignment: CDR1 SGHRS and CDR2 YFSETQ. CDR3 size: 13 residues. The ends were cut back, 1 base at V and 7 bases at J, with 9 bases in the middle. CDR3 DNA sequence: TGCGCCAGCAGCTTGTACGTCGGGAATGAGCAGTTCTTC. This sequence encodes CASSLYVGNEQFF.

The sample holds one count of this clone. The CDR3 region is CASSTPDSGNTIYF. Written as DNA, the CDR3 is TGTGCCAGCAGCACACCAGACTCTGGAAACACCATATATTTT. This sequence joins TRBV2 and TRBJ1-3; D is ambiguous. V was pared by 6 bases and J by 0 bases, with 9 bases between. CDR3 length: 14 amino acids. CDR1 is SNHLY and CDR2 is FYNNEI in the germline V gene.

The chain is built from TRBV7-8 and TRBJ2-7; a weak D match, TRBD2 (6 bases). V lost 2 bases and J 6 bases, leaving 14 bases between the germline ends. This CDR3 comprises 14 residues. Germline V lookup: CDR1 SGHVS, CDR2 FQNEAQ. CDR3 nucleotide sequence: TGTGCCAGCAGCTTATTCGGAGGGGACCCCGAGCAGTACTTC. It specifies CASSLFGGDPEQYF.

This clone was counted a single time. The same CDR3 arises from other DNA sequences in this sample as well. The CDR3, as DNA: TGTGCCAGCAGTGAGACAGGGGTCTCCTACGAGCAGTACTTC. It encodes CASSETGVSYEQYF. The V and J genes are TRBV6-1 and TRBJ2-7; 8 nucleotides match TRBD1. After removal of 3 bases from V and 0 bases from J, the junction contained 1 base not matched to a gene. The V gene's germline CDR1 is MNHNS and CDR2 SASEGT. There are 14 residues in the CDR3.

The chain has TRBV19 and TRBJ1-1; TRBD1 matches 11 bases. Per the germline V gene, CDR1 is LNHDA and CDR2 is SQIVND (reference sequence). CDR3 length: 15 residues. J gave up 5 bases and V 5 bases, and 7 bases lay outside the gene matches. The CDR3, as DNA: TGTGCCAGTAGTTTCGGGACAGGGGGAGGGACTGAAGCTTTCTTT. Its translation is CASSFGTGGGTEAFF.

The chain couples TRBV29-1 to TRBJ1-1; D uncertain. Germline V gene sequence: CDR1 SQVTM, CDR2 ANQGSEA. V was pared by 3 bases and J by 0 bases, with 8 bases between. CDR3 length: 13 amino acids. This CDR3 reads CSVDSPMNTEAFF. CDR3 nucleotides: TGCAGCGTTGATAGTCCGATGAACACTGAAGCTTTCTTT.

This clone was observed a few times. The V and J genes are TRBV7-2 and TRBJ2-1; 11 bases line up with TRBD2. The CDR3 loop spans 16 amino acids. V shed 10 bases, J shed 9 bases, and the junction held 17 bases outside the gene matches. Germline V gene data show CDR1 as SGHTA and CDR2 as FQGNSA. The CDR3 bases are TGTGCCAAGAAGAAACTCGATAGCGGGGGGGCGGGTGAGCAGTTCTTC. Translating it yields CAKKKLDSGGAGEQFF.

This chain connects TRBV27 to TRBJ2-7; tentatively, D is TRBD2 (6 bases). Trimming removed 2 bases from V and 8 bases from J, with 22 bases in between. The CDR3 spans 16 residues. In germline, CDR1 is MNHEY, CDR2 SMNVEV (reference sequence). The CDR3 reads CASSLVAGTRGGKQYF. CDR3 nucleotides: TGTGCCAGCAGTTTAGTGGCGGGGACCCGGGGTGGCAAGCAGTACTTC.

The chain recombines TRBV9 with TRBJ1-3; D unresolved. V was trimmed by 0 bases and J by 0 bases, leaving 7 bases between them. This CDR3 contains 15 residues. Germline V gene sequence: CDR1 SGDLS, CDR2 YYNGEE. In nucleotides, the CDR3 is TGTGCCAGCAGCGTAGGGCCAGGCTCTGGAAACACCATATATTTT. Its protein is CASSVGPGSGNTIYF.

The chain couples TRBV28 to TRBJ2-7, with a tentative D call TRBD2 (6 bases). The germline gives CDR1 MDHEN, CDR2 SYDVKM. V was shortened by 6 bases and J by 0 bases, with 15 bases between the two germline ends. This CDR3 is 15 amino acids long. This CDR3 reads CASSSSGLSSYEQYF. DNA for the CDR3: TGTGCCAGCAGCTCCTCGGGACTTAGCTCCTACGAGCAGTACTTC. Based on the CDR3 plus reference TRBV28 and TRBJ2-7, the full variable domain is DVKVTQSSRYLVKRTGEKVFLECVQDMDHENMFWYRQDPGLGLRLIYFSYDVKMKEKGDIPEGYSVSREKKERFSLILESASTNQTSMYLCASSSSGLSSYEQYFGPGTRLTVT.

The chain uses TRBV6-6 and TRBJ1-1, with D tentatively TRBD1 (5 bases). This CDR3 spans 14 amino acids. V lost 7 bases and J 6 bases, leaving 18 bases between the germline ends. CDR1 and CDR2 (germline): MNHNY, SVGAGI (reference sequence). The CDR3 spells CASTGPGGSSEAFF. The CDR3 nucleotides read TGTGCCAGCACCGGACCGGGGGGAAGTTCTGAAGCTTTCTTT.

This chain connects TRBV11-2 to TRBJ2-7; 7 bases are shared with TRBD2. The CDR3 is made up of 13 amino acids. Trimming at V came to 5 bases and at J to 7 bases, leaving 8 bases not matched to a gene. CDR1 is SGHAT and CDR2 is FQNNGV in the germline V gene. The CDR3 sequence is CASSARERDEQYF. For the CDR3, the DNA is TGTGCCAGCAGCGCTCGGGAGCGGGATGAGCAGTACTTC.

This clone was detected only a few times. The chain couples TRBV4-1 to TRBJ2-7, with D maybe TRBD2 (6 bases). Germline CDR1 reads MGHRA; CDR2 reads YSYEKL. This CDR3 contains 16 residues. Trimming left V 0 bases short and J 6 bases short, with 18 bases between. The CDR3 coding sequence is TGCGCCAGCAGCCAAGATTTAGCCCCGGGAGTCTCCGAGCAGTACTTC. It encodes CASSQDLAPGVSEQYF.

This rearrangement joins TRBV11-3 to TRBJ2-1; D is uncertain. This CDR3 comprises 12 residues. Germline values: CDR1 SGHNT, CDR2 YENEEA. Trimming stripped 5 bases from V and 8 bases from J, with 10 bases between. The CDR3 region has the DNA TGTGCCAGCAGCCACAGAACCGATGAGCAGTTCTTC. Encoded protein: CASSHRTDEQFF.

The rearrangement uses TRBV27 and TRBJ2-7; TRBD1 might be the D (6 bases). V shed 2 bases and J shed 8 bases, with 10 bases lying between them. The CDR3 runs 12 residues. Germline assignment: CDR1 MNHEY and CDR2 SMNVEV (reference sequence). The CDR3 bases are TGTGCCAGCAGTTTAGTAGGACAGAAGCAGTACTTC. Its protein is CASSLVGQKQYF.

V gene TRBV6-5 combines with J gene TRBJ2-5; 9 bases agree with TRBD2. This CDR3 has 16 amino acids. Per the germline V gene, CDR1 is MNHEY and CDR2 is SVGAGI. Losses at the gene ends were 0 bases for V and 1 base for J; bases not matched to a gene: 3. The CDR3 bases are TGTGCCAGCAGTTACTCATGGCGGGGGGGCCAAGAGACCCAGTACTTC. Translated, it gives CASSYSWRGGQETQYF.

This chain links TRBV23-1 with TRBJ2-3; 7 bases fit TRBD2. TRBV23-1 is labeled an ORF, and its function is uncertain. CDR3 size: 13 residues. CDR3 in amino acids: CTLFNREEVTQYF. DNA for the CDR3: TGCACCCTCTTCAACCGGGAGGAGGTTACGCAGTATTTT.

CDR3: CASSYRLAGGLNEQYF. The CDR3 DNA is TGTGCCAGCAGTTACCGCCTAGCGGGGGGGCTCAACGAGCAGTACTTC. The chain couples TRBV6-2 or TRBV6-3 to TRBJ2-7; TRBD2 matches at 12 bases. The CDR3 has 16 residues. Germline V gene data show CDR1 as MNHEY and CDR2 as SVGEGT. V dropped 2 bases and J dropped 5; count of bases not matched to a gene: 7.

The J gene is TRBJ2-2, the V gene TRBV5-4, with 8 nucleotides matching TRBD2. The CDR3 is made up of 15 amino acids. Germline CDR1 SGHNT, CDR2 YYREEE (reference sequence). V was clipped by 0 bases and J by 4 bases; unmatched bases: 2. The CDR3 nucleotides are TGTGCCAGCAGCTTGGCCGGGGGGGCCACCGGGGAGCTGTTTTTT. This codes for CASSLAGGATGELFF.